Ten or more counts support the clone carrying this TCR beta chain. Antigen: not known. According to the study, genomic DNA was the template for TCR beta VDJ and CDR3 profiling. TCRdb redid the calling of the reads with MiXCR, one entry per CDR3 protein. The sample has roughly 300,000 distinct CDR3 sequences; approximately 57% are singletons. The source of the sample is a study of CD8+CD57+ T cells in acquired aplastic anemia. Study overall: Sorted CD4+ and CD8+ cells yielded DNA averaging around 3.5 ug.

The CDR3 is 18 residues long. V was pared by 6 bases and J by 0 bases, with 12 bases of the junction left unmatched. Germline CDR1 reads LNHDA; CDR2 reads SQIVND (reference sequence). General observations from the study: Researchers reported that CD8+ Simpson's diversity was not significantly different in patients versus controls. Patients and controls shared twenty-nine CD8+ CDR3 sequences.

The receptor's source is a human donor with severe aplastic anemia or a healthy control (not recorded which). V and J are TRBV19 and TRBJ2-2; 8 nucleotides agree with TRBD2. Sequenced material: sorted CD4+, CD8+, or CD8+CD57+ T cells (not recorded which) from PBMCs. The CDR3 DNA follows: TGTGCCAGTAGATCGGGAGGGACTACCCTACCGAACACCGGGGAGCTGTTTTTT. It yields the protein CASRSGGTTLPNTGELFF.